What follows are 23 T cell receptor beta chains derived from one specimen sequenced in a study of beta chain features in type 1 diabetes. Sequenced material consisted of expressed TCRB transcripts (all of the isolated RNA was reverse transcribed). TCRdb keeps only in-frame clones here, not all; method: immunoSEQ multiplex PCR. Of some 150,000 clones listed, 8.5% to 14% were seen once; the top ten hold around 2.1%. The material sequenced was central memory CD4+ T cells from blood. The receptors originated from a man between 18 and 35 years old in good health.

The table lists this clone with a few counts. This chain links TRBV4-2 with TRBJ2-1; 9 bases line up with TRBD1. Germline V gives CDR1 LGHNA, CDR2 YNFKEQ. With 4 bases clipped from V and 12 bases from J, the junction kept 7 bases outside the gene matches. The CDR3 covers 13 residues. CDR3 DNA sequence: TGTGCCAGCAGCCTTAAGACAGGGGGGACGCAGTTCTTC. This gives the protein CASSLKTGGTQFF.

The CDR3 bases are TGTGCCAGCAGCGTAGGCAGGGGATCAGGAGGGGCCAACGTCCTGACTTTC. The encoded protein is CASSVGRGSGGANVLTF. V gene TRBV9 combines with J gene TRBJ2-6; tentatively, D is TRBD1 (6 bases). CDR1 SGDLS and CDR2 YYNGEE come from the germline V gene. CDR3 length equals 17 residues. V dropped 0 bases and J dropped 4 bases, with 14 bases sitting between them.

The chain links TRBV9 to TRBJ2-5; 10 positions agree with TRBD2. The V segment lost 3 bases and the J segment 4 bases; nucleotides outside the gene matches: 12. CDR1 SGDLS and CDR2 YYNGEE come from the germline V gene. This CDR3 comprises 17 residues. The CDR3 here is CASSDGLADNFGETQYF. For the CDR3, the DNA is TGTGCCAGCAGCGACGGACTAGCGGATAACTTTGGAGAGACCCAGTACTTC.

This clone was counted only a few times. The rearrangement uses TRBV19 and TRBJ2-5; the D is unclear. CDR1 and CDR2 (germline): LNHDA, SQIVND (reference sequence). This CDR3 has 12 amino acids. V lost 10 bases and J 9 bases, leaving 18 bases between the germline ends. CDR3 nucleotide sequence: TGTGCCACTTCACTCTCCAAGCAGGCCCAGTACTTC. Encoded protein: CATSLSKQAQYF.

The chain is built from TRBV7-2 and TRBJ2-1; D is perhaps TRBD1 (7 bases). The ends were cut back, 0 bases at V and 0 bases at J, with 12 bases in the middle. Germline CDR1 reads SGHTA; CDR2 reads FQGNSA. This CDR3 is 17 amino acids long. The chain's CDR3 is CASSLAAGGRSYNEQFF. The CDR3, as DNA: TGTGCCAGCAGCTTAGCTGCAGGGGGGCGCTCCTACAATGAGCAGTTCTTC.

This clone was seen a few times. This chain connects TRBV6-1 to TRBJ2-3; perhaps TRBD2 as D (6 bases). The ends were cut back, 3 bases at V and 3 bases at J, with 10 bases in the middle. This CDR3 has 14 residues. Germline V gives CDR1 MNHNS, CDR2 SASEGT. CDR3 sequence: CASSDGAGTDTQYF. The CDR3, as DNA: TGTGCCAGCAGTGACGGGGCGGGGACAGATACGCAGTATTTT.

In this sample, this clone turned up many times. The gene calls are TRBV2 and TRBJ1-1; possibly TRBD1 for D (6 bases). Trimming left V 10 bases short and J 4 bases short, with 13 bases between. Germline CDR1 reads SNHLY; CDR2 reads FYNNEI. This CDR3 has 12 residues. CDR3 sequence reads: CANRQEFTEAFF. For the CDR3, the DNA is TGTGCCAACCGACAGGAGTTCACTGAAGCTTTCTTT. Together with reference TRBV2 and TRBJ1-1, the CDR3 gives the full variable domain: EPEVTQTPSHQVTQMGQEVILRCVPISNHLYFYWYRQILGQKVEFLVSFYNNEISEKSEIFDDQFSVERPDGSNFTLKIRSTKLEDSAMYFCANRQEFTEAFFGQGTRLTVV.

The chain uses TRBV27 and TRBJ2-7; D is perhaps TRBD1 (5 bases). The germline V gene encodes CDR1 MNHEY and CDR2 SMNVEV (reference sequence). There are 18 residues in the CDR3. V shed 2 bases and J shed 4 bases, with 24 bases lying between them. CDR3 DNA: TGTGCCAGCAGTTTAAAGGTCCCCCTTGGTGGGGCGACGTACGAGCAGTACTTC. Translated: CASSLKVPLGGATYEQYF.

This clone was detected only a few times. The chain combines TRBV10-3 with TRBJ2-1; D is perhaps TRBD1 (6 bases). The length of the CDR3 is 12 residues. The germline V gene has CDR1 ENHRY and CDR2 SYGVKD. V shed 11 bases and J shed 8 bases, with 16 bases lying between them. The CDR3 DNA reads as TGTGCCGCCTCTAGACAGGACGATGAGCAGTTCTTC. Its translation: CAASRQDDEQFF.

Notes on this clone: The same CDR3 can be traced to other DNA sequences in this sample. The chain combines TRBV28 with TRBJ2-5; no clear D. The ends were cut back, 5 bases at V and 1 base at J, with 2 bases in the middle. Germline CDR1 is MDHEN and CDR2 is SYDVKM. The CDR3 consists of 11 residues. The CDR3 nucleotides are TGTGCCAGCAGTGGCCAAGAGACCCAGTACTTC. Protein: CASSGQETQYF.

CDR3 sequence: CASSADVNRHNEQFF. CDR3 coding DNA: TGTGCCAGCAGCGCCGACGTAAACAGACACAATGAGCAGTTCTTC. V gene TRBV9 combines with J gene TRBJ2-1; unclear D gene. The germline CDR1 and CDR2 sequences are SGDLS and YYNGEE. This CDR3 has 15 amino acids. With 3 bases removed from V and 5 bases from J, the gap between germline ends came to 15 bases. Full variable domain (remainder filled in from reference TRBV9 and TRBJ2-1): DSGVTQTPKHLITATGQRVTLRCSPRSGDLSVYWYQQSLDQGLQFLIQYYNGEERAKGNILERFSAQQFPDLHSELNLSSLELGDSALYFCASSADVNRHNEQFFGPGTRLTVL.

This clone came up a few times. This rearrangement joins TRBV29-1 to TRBJ1-1; 8 nucleotides match TRBD1. Losses at the gene ends were 5 bases for V and 3 bases for J; bases not matched to a gene: 2. This CDR3 is built from 12 residues. The germline CDR1 and CDR2 sequences are SQVTM and ANQGSEA. The CDR3 DNA follows: TGCAGCGTTTACAGGGGGTACACTGAAGCTTTCTTT. It codes for CSVYRGYTEAFF. Combining the CDR3 with reference TRBV29-1 and TRBJ1-1 gives the whole variable domain SAVISQKPSRDICQRGTSLTIQCQVDSQVTMMFWYRQQPGQSLTLIATANQGSEATYESGFVIDKFPISRPNLTFSTLTVSNMSPEDSSIYLCSVYRGYTEAFFGQGTRLTVV.

This clone turned up a few times. The chain employs TRBV18 and TRBJ2-5, with 9 bases aligning to TRBD1. Germline loops: CDR1 KGHSH, CDR2 LQKENI. This CDR3 region has 15 residues. V was clipped by 5 bases and J by 5 bases; unmatched bases: 9. The CDR3 coding sequence is TGTGCCAGCTCAGTCACCCGGGACAGGGCGGAGACCCAGTACTTC. Residues: CASSVTRDRAETQYF. Looking up the rest from reference TRBV18 and TRBJ2-5 gives the full variable domain: NAGVMQNPRHLVRRRGQEARLRCSPMKGHSHVYWYRQLPEEGLKFMVYLQKENIIDESGMPKERFSAEFPKEGPSILRIQQVVRGDSAAYFCASSVTRDRAETQYFGPGTRLLVL.

This chain connects TRBV4-3 to TRBJ2-1, with 12 bases that match TRBD2. The CDR3 runs to 19 residues. V was pared by 4 bases and J by 0 bases, with 10 bases of the junction left unmatched. Germline-derived CDR1 and CDR2 are LGHNA and YSLEER. CDR3 residues: CASSPRLAGAITSYNEQFF. DNA for the CDR3: TGCGCCAGCAGCCCTAGACTAGCGGGGGCCATTACCTCCTACAATGAGCAGTTCTTC.

The V gene is TRBV4-3, the J gene TRBJ2-7, with 8 positions matching TRBD1. This CDR3 is built from 15 residues. The V segment lost 1 base and the J segment 4 bases; nucleotides outside the gene matches: 6. CDR1 and CDR2 from the germline V gene are LGHNA and YSLEER. The CDR3: CASSQGWDRLYEQYF. The CDR3 DNA is TGCGCCAGCAGCCAAGGTTGGGACAGGTTATACGAGCAGTACTTC.

V and J are TRBV5-6 and TRBJ2-7; D may be TRBD2 (5 bases). The CDR3 has 12 amino acids. V was shortened by 1 base and J by 5 bases, with 7 bases between the two germline ends. Looked up from germline, CDR1 is SGHDT and CDR2 is YYEEEE. DNA of the CDR3: TGTGCCAGCAGCTTGTCGGGGAACGAGCAGTACTTC. This sequence encodes CASSLSGNEQYF.

The chain employs TRBV19 and TRBJ2-7; 10 bases line up with TRBD1. Germline CDR1 LNHDA, CDR2 SQIVND (reference sequence). Unmatched junction bases numbered 9, after V lost 5 bases and J lost 5 bases. This CDR3 has 15 residues. CDR3 nucleotides: TGTGCCAGTAGTCTTCTGACAGGGGGCAGGAACGAGCAGTACTTC. Translation gives CASSLLTGGRNEQYF.

The rearrangement joins TRBV20-1 to TRBJ1-3, with 9 bases identical to TRBD1. The V segment lost 5 bases and the J segment 7 bases; nucleotides outside the gene matches: 0. From germline, CDR1 is DFQATT and CDR2 SNEGSKA (reference sequence). The CDR3 is 11 residues long. The CDR3 sequence: CSAGTGNTIYF. In DNA, the CDR3 is TGCAGTGCTGGGACAGGGAACACCATATATTTT.

This clone was seen only a few times. The gene calls are TRBV10-3 and TRBJ1-5; unclear D gene. CDR1 and CDR2 (germline): ENHRY, SYGVKD. Trimming stripped 2 bases from V and 2 bases from J, with 10 bases between. The length of the CDR3 is 15 residues. DNA for the CDR3: TGTGCCATCAGTGAGAACAGAATAGGCAATCAGCCCCAGCATTTT. Protein: CAISENRIGNQPQHF.

About this clone itself: Other nucleotide sequences in the sample specify the same CDR3. The V and J genes are TRBV18 and TRBJ2-7; 7 nucleotides agree with TRBD1. Germline assignment: CDR1 KGHSH and CDR2 LQKENI. Unmatched junction bases numbered 2, after V lost 2 bases and J lost 1 base. The length of the CDR3 is 14 residues. The CDR3 region has the DNA TGTGCCAGCTCACCAGGGACAGTTTCCTACGAGCAGTACTTC. Its protein is CASSPGTVSYEQYF.

This chain joins TRBV9 and TRBJ2-3; 9 positions agree with TRBD2. The germline V gene has CDR1 SGDLS and CDR2 YYNGEE. The J segment lost 2 bases and the V segment lost 7 bases, leaving 5 bases of the junction unmatched. The CDR3 has 14 residues. The DNA for the CDR3 is TGTGCCAGCGGGGTAGCGGGGGCCACAGATACGCAGTATTTT. Protein sequence: CASGVAGATDTQYF.

V gene TRBV25-1 combines with J gene TRBJ1-1; a possible D gene is TRBD1 (5 bases). In germline, CDR1 is MGHDK, CDR2 SYGVNS. The ends were cut back, 8 bases at V and 5 bases at J, with 21 bases in the middle. The CDR3 has 15 amino acids. CDR3 in DNA: TGTGCCAGCCGATACATAGGGGTGGAGGGTACTGAAGCTTTCTTT. This gives the protein CASRYIGVEGTEAFF.

V is TRBV4-3 and J is TRBJ2-3; TRBD2 aligns across 8 bases. V lost 3 bases, J lost 4 bases, and 9 bases stayed unmatched. Germline-derived CDR1 and CDR2 are LGHNA and YSLEER. The CDR3 extends over 16 amino acids. This CDR3 reads CASSHLSGTSPDTQYF. DNA of the CDR3: TGCGCCAGCAGCCACCTTTCCGGGACTAGTCCAGATACGCAGTATTTT.